Listed below are T cell receptor beta chains from one sample, sequenced in a study of T cells in Graves' hyperthyroidism and ophthalmopathy. TCRdb fed the multiplex PCR reads into MiXCR, producing one record per CDR3 protein. The sample lists around 560,000 distinct CDR3 sequences, 16% occurring once. Specimen: blood. The receptor set was obtained from a woman under 30 with Graves' hyperthyroidism. Both conserved end residues are part of each CDR3.

j_call v_call cdr3_aa
TRBJ2-5 TRBV7-8 CASSFSVEKTQYF
TRBJ2-7 TRBV6-2/TRBV6-3 CASSSSTSGGYEQYF
TRBJ1-2 TRBV20-1 CSVPFRGPRGYTF
TRBJ1-5 TRBV19 CASRFLGNPVQPQHF
TRBJ2-1 TRBV28 CASSFQSGPYNEQFF
TRBJ2-2 TRBV12-3/TRBV12-4 CASSLTRAGELFF
TRBJ2-2 TRBV27 CASRRLAGGTNTGELFF
TRBJ2-2 TRBV30 CAWSVAGGHTGELFF
TRBJ1-5 TRBV24-1 CATSRDSNQPQHF
TRBJ2-1 TRBV19 CATTGRPSDNEQFF
TRBJ1-1 TRBV6-2/TRBV6-3 CASSFTVNTEAFF
TRBJ1-2 TRBV9 CASSPRDRGGYGYTF
TRBJ2-7 TRBV13 CASSFGDRDPYEQYF
TRBJ2-7 TRBV2 CASLTASGSYEQYF
TRBJ2-1 TRBV28 CASSLLSEQFF
TRBJ2-7 TRBV28 CASSLGLASSYEQYF
TRBJ1-1 TRBV7-2 CASSPRQGVEEAFF
TRBJ2-5 TRBV30 CAWSIGAGLQETQYF
TRBJ2-1 TRBV24-1 CATSERDNEQFF
TRBJ2-7 TRBV27 CASSPKPGTGSHEQYF
TRBJ1-2 TRBV5-1 CASSLTGADGYTF
TRBJ2-7 TRBV7-9 CASSWGQGSYEQYF
TRBJ1-1 TRBV11-2 CASSLDLRAEAFF
TRBJ2-7 TRBV12-3/TRBV12-4 CASQSLTGPTYEQYF
TRBJ2-5 TRBV20-1 CSASGLAGWETQYF
TRBJ2-7 TRBV10-3 CAIGGWEGGSSYEQYF
TRBJ1-3 TRBV18 CASSRSDSSGNTIYF
TRBJ1-5 TRBV4-1 CASSQGPGTDQPQHF